The 8 T cell receptor beta chains below come from one sample, sequenced in a study of cytomegalovirus exposure and HLA in healthy donors. With 60 Vbeta and 13 Jbeta primers, the PCR was carried out. Only in-frame clones appear in the TCRdb table, and some are missing; sequencing was by immunoSEQ multiplex PCR. The table includes roughly 23,000 clones, 70% to 80% detected once. Specimen: PBMCs. The receptors shown here come from a man in his fifties or sixties in good health and CMV-seronegative.

The rearrangement joins TRBV28 to TRBJ2-6; maybe TRBD1 (5 bases). The CDR3 spans 18 residues. Germline lookup yields CDR1 MDHEN and CDR2 SYDVKM. V was cut by 10 bases and J by 3 bases, with 25 bases left in between. The CDR3 DNA reads as TGTGCCAACTATTCTCCGGGTTACAGGTGGGTTGGGGCCAACGTCCTGACTTTC. The encoded protein is CANYSPGYRWVGANVLTF.

This clone was recorded once. DNA for the CDR3: TGTGCCAGCATCCTTAACCTGGGACAGGGACCCTACGAGCAGTACTTC. Protein: CASILNLGQGPYEQYF. This chain joins TRBV28 and TRBJ2-7, with 9 bases matching TRBD1. CDR3 length: 16 residues. From germline, CDR1 is MDHEN and CDR2 SYDVKM. J gave up 2 bases and V 7 bases, and 12 bases lay outside the gene matches. The full variable domain, its missing parts supplied by reference TRBV28 and TRBJ2-7, is DVKVTQSSRYLVKRTGEKVFLECVQDMDHENMFWYRQDPGLGLRLIYFSYDVKMKEKGDIPEGYSVSREKKERFSLILESASTNQTSMYLCASILNLGQGPYEQYFGPGTRLTVT.

V usage is TRBV9 and J usage is TRBJ1-1, with 7 bases lining up with TRBD1. The germline V gene encodes CDR1 SGDLS and CDR2 YYNGEE. Losses at the gene ends were 2 bases for V and 1 base for J; bases not matched to a gene: 8. The CDR3 is 16 amino acids. CDR3 residues: CASSVGSNRGNTEAFF. The DNA for the CDR3 is TGTGCCAGCAGCGTGGGGAGCAACAGGGGGAACACTGAAGCTTTCTTT.

The CDR3 sequence is CARNIRDRSQETQYF. CDR3 bases: TGTGCCAGGAACATCCGGGACAGGAGCCAAGAGACCCAGTACTTC. The genes are TRBV6-4 and TRBJ2-5; TRBD1 aligns across 8 bases. The CDR3 is 15 residues long. Germline V gene sequence: CDR1 MRHNA, CDR2 SNTAGT. Germline trimming cut 9 bases from V and 1 base from J; bases unmatched to any gene: 10.

This clone appeared a few times. The chain combines TRBV6-1 with TRBJ1-5; D is undetermined. In germline, CDR1 is MNHNS, CDR2 SASEGT. V lost 1 base and J 7 bases, leaving 8 bases between the germline ends. The CDR3 has 13 residues. The CDR3 nucleotides are TGTGCCAGCAGTGAAGGACCCGGGCAGCCCCAGCATTTT. Translating it yields CASSEGPGQPQHF.

This chain joins TRBV5-1 and TRBJ1-1; D gene ambiguous. This CDR3 has 15 residues. Per the germline V gene, CDR1 is SGHRS and CDR2 is YFSETQ. V dropped 0 bases and J dropped 2 bases, with 11 bases sitting between them. The CDR3, as DNA: TGCGCCAGCAGCTTGGGGGGAGGCGACAACACTGAAGCTTTCTTT. Protein product: CASSLGGGDNTEAFF. The whole variable domain, filled in from reference TRBV5-1 and TRBJ1-1, reads KAGVTQTPRYLIKTRGQQVTLSCSPISGHRSVSWYQQTPGQGLQFLFEYFSETQRNKGNFPGRFSGRQFSNSRSEMNVSTLELGDSALYLCASSLGGGDNTEAFFGQGTRLTVV.

The rearrangement links TRBV19 to TRBJ1-2; a weak D match, TRBD1 (5 bases). The CDR3 consists of 16 residues. V was shortened by 4 bases and J by 0 bases, with 15 bases between the two germline ends. CDR1 LNHDA and CDR2 SQIVND come from the germline V gene (reference sequence). The DNA of the CDR3 is TGTGCCAGTAGTACCTGGACCGTGGGGCCTAACTATGGCTACACCTTC. Residues: CASSTWTVGPNYGYTF.

The V gene is TRBV14, the J gene TRBJ1-2, with D perhaps matching TRBD1 (5 bases). The germline V gene encodes CDR1 SGHDN and CDR2 FVKESK. The CDR3 runs 14 residues. Trimming took off 3 bases at V and 4 bases at J, with 12 bases between the two ends. CDR3 bases: TGTGCCAGCAGCCACAAAACAGGAGCCTATGGCTACACCTTC. Amino acids: CASSHKTGAYGYTF. Variable domain in full (rest from reference TRBV14 and TRBJ1-2): EAGVTQFPSHSVIEKGQTVTLRCDPISGHDNLYWYRRVMGKEIKFLLHFVKESKQDESGMPNNRFLAERTGGTYSTLKVQPAELEDSGVYFCASSHKTGAYGYTFGSGTRLTVV.